This passage covers 17 T cell receptor beta chains from one sample sequenced in a study of T-cell memory formation after mild COVID-19. One entry per CDR3 protein results from TCRdb running MiXCR on the 5' RACE reads. The sample lists around 400,000 distinct CDR3 sequences, roughly 26% seen once, with roughly 8.7% in the top ten. Sequenced material: PBMCs or a T cell subset sorted from them (not recorded which). The receptors shown here come from an adult woman who had mild COVID-19 (a few samples of this study predate the infection). Cell type and time point are not known.

This clonotype has only a few counts. V is TRBV4-1 and J is TRBJ2-3; 9 bases match TRBD2. With 5 bases clipped from V and 3 bases from J, the junction kept 6 bases outside the gene matches. Germline CDR1 reads MGHRA; CDR2 reads YSYEKL. The CDR3 extends over 15 amino acids. The CDR3: CASSTRLAATDTQYF. The CDR3, as DNA: TGCGCCAGCAGCACAAGACTAGCGGCGACAGATACGCAGTATTTT.

This clonotype was seen a few times. V gene TRBV7-3 combines with J gene TRBJ2-5; D might be TRBD1 (6 bases). CDR1 SGHTA and CDR2 FQGTGA come from the germline V gene. Trimming left V 2 bases short and J 5 bases short, with 15 bases between. The CDR3 totals 15 residues. CDR3 sequence: CASSLSPGVGETQYF. The CDR3 DNA follows: TGTGCCAGCAGCTTATCTCCAGGGGTTGGGGAGACCCAGTACTTC.

This clonotype was counted only a few times. The J gene is TRBJ1-2, the V gene TRBV4-3, with D tentatively TRBD1 (6 bases). This CDR3 spans 15 amino acids. Trimming cost V 0 bases and J 4 bases, with 12 bases left between them. CDR1 and CDR2 (germline): LGHNA, YSLEER. This CDR3 is CASSQDYREGYGYTF. The CDR3 bases are TGCGCCAGCAGCCAAGATTACAGGGAAGGCTATGGCTACACCTTC.

This sequence joins TRBV27 and TRBJ2-7; D tentatively fits TRBD1 or TRBD2 (5 bases each). V gave up 5 bases and J gave up 2 bases, with 16 bases separating them. The CDR3 has 15 residues. CDR1 is MNHEY and CDR2 is SMNVEV in the germline V gene (reference sequence). The CDR3, as DNA: TGTGCCAGCAGTCCCGGGACCTCAGCCGCCTACGAGCAGTACTTC. It translates to CASSPGTSAAYEQYF.

The chain links TRBV7-9 to TRBJ2-3; weak D call: TRBD1 (6 bases). V was trimmed by 5 bases and J by 6 bases, leaving 15 bases between them. The CDR3 covers 14 residues. Germline assignment: CDR1 SEHNR and CDR2 FQNEAQ (reference sequence). The CDR3, as DNA: TGTGCCAGCAGCATCAGGACAGCCGACGATACGCAGTATTTT. Translation: CASSIRTADDTQYF.

This clonotype was counted a few times. The CDR3 DNA reads as TGTGCCAGCGAACCAGGAGAGCTTTACAATGAGCAGTTCTTC. Translating gives CASEPGELYNEQFF. The chain links TRBV12-3 or TRBV12-4 to TRBJ2-1; no clear D gene. V was cut by 8 bases and J by 4 bases, with 15 bases left in between. The CDR3 runs 14 residues.

V usage is TRBV15 and J usage is TRBJ1-1, with a weak D call TRBD1 (6 bases). Per the germline V gene, CDR1 is LNHNV and CDR2 is YYDKDF (reference sequence). Trimming took 2 bases from V and 3 from J, leaving 7 bases between them. This CDR3 spans 13 amino acids. The CDR3 spells CATSRSGDTEAFF. CDR3 nucleotide sequence: TGTGCCACCAGCAGATCAGGGGACACTGAAGCTTTCTTT. Filled out from reference TRBV15 and TRBJ1-1, the complete variable domain reads DAMVIQNPRYQVTQFGKPVTLSCSQTLNHNVMYWYQQKSSQAPKLLFHYYDKDFNNEADTPDNFQSRRPNTSFCFLDIRSPGLGDTAMYLCATSRSGDTEAFFGQGTRLTVV.

V is TRBV2 and J is TRBJ1-1; maybe TRBD1 (5 bases). Trimming pared 4 bases from V and 4 bases from J, leaving 13 bases between. CDR3 length: 14 amino acids. CDR1 is SNHLY and CDR2 is FYNNEI in the germline V gene. The CDR3 is CASSGLRGGTEAFF. The CDR3, as DNA: TGTGCCAGCAGTGGCCTGAGGGGCGGCACTGAAGCTTTCTTT.

CDR3 protein: CATRAGSKYEQYF. The CDR3 nucleotides are TGTGCCACGAGGGCCGGTTCCAAGTACGAGCAGTACTTC. V is TRBV15 and J is TRBJ2-7; the D gene is possibly TRBD2 (5 bases). The CDR3 loop spans 13 amino acids. Germline assignment: CDR1 LNHNV and CDR2 YYDKDF (reference sequence). The V gene lost 9 bases and the J gene lost 4 bases, with 16 bases spanning the gap.

This clonotype was seen a few times. The chain links TRBV7-9 to TRBJ2-5; D remains unclear. V was clipped by 5 bases and J by 1 base, with 17 bases between them. Germline loops: CDR1 SEHNR, CDR2 FQNEAQ (reference sequence). The CDR3 is made up of 16 amino acids. The CDR3 reads CASSPSVWVPQETQYF. Here the CDR3 DNA reads TGTGCCAGCAGCCCTAGTGTTTGGGTGCCCCAAGAGACCCAGTACTTC.

This clonotype was found many times. The CDR3 bases are TGTGCCAGCAGTTTTGACAGCAATCAGCCCCAGCATTTT. Translation: CASSFDSNQPQHF. The rearrangement links TRBV6-5 to TRBJ1-5, with D hard to call. This CDR3 contains 13 residues. Germline V gene sequence: CDR1 MNHEY, CDR2 SVGAGI. Trimming stripped 4 bases from V and 1 base from J, with 5 bases between.

This clonotype was seen a handful of times. V and J are TRBV20-1 and TRBJ2-4, with a tentative D call TRBD1 (5 bases). There are 14 residues in the CDR3. Trimming took off 1 base at V and 6 bases at J, with 13 bases between the two ends. Germline V gives CDR1 DFQATT, CDR2 SNEGSKA (reference sequence). CDR3 DNA sequence: TGCAGTGCTAGAGTCGGTAGGGGCGGAAACATTCAGTACTTC. Protein sequence: CSARVGRGGNIQYF.

The chain combines TRBV9 with TRBJ2-2; D gene uncertain. CDR3 size: 14 residues. Trimming cost V 1 base and J 2 bases, with 6 bases left between them. The germline CDR1 and CDR2 sequences are SGDLS and YYNGEE. This chain's CDR3 is CASSVSTNTGELFF. CDR3 nucleotide sequence: TGTGCCAGCAGCGTAAGCACCAACACCGGGGAGCTGTTTTTT.

This clonotype was seen only a few times. The rearrangement links TRBV7-9 to TRBJ2-7; D might be TRBD2 (6 bases). Germline loops: CDR1 SEHNR, CDR2 FQNEAQ (reference sequence). CDR3 size: 14 residues. Trimming removed 8 bases at V and 3 bases at J, with 17 bases between. CDR3 region: CASSPWGDGYEQYF. For the CDR3, the DNA is TGTGCCAGCTCTCCGTGGGGGGACGGCTACGAGCAGTACTTC.

The chain recombines TRBV6-6 with TRBJ1-2; D unclear. From germline, CDR1 is MNHNY and CDR2 SVGAGI (reference sequence). Trimming cost V 0 bases and J 4 bases, with 12 bases left between them. The CDR3 is 15 amino acids. The DNA for the CDR3 is TGTGCCAGCAGTTACTCGACGGCAGCCCGCTATGGCTACACCTTC. Protein sequence: CASSYSTAARYGYTF.

This sequence joins TRBV5-3 and TRBJ1-5; D gene uncertain. TRBV5-3 falls under the ORF class, with uncertain function. The length of the CDR3 is 12 residues. The ends were cut back, 3 bases at V and 4 bases at J, with 5 bases in the middle. The CDR3 DNA reads as TGTGCCAGAAGCTGCCCAAATCAGCCCCAGCATTTT. It yields the protein CARSCPNQPQHF.

This clonotype was observed a handful of times. The chain uses TRBV7-2 and TRBJ2-5; 10 bases fit TRBD1. V gave up 3 bases and J gave up 4 bases; unmatched junction bases: 8. Germline CDR1 and CDR2: SGHTA and FQGNSA. The CDR3 runs to 16 residues. The CDR3 sequence: CASSFSGTGVRETQYF. In DNA form, the CDR3 reads TGTGCCAGCAGCTTCTCCGGGACAGGGGTTCGAGAGACCCAGTACTTC.